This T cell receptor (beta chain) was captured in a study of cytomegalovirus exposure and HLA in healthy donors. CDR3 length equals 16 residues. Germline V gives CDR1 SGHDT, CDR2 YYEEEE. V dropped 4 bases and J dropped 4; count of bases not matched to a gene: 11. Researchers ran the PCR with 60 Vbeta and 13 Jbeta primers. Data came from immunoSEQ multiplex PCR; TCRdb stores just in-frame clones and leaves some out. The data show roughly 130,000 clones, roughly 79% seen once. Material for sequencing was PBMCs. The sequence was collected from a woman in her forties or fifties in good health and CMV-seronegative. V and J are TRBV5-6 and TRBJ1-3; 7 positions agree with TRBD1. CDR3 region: CASSLNRGLAGNTIYF. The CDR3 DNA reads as TGTGCCAGCAGCCTTAACAGGGGCTTAGCGGGAAACACCATATATTTT.